Listed below are T cell receptor beta chains from one sample, sequenced in a study of human versus mouse CDR3 diversity and MHC coevolution. Clones were read by immunoSEQ multiplex PCR, and TCRdb kept only the in-frame ones, dropping some. The sample yields some 80,000 clones, under 95% seen once. Sequences were obtained from naive CD4+ T cells from blood. The receptors shown here come from a person between 30 and 69 years old in good health. The CDR3 runs from the conserved cysteine through the conserved F or W. A D gene is named only where the DNA matches it firmly. For some rows the clone size is stated as once, few or many, or as a class when expanded; others skip it.

TRBJ1-1 NA TRBV18 NA TGTGCCAGCTCACCATTTGAGAGGGGGGGGGTGAACACTGAAGCTTTCTTT CASSPFERGGVNTEAFF
TRBJ2-7 NA TRBV10-3 TRBD2 TGTGCCATCACGAACAGGAACCAGCGGGGGGAGCAGTACTTC CAITNRNQRGEQYF
TRBJ1-2 NA TRBV6-1 NA TGTGCCAGCAGTGTGGTCGCCGGAGGAGGTGGCTACACCTTC CASSVVAGGGGYTF
TRBJ2-3 NA TRBV6-1 TRBD1 TGTGCCAGCAGTGAAGCGTTGGTAGGGGGCGCTGGCACAGATACGCAGTATTTT CASSEALVGGAGTDTQYF
TRBJ1-1 NA TRBV6-1 NA TGTGCCAGCTACGTACAGGCCCTCCTTGACACTGAAGCTTTCTTT CASYVQALLDTEAFF
TRBJ1-6 NA TRBV4-1 TRBD1 TGCGCCAGCAGCCTCGGACAGGGCGGCAATTCACCCCTCCACTTT CASSLGQGGNSPLHF
TRBJ2-7 NA TRBV25-1 TRBD1 TGTGCCAGCAGTAAACAGGGGTTCGCGGGCTACGAGCAGTACTTC CASSKQGFAGYEQYF
TRBJ1-1 few TRBV10-3 NA TGTGCCACCACCGGGACACTCAACACTGAAGCTTTCTTT CATTGTLNTEAFF
TRBJ2-1 NA TRBV20-1 NA TGCAGTGCCCCCTCTGAGAATGAGCAGTTCTTC CSAPSENEQFF
TRBJ1-5 NA TRBV6-1 NA TGTGCCAGCAGTGAAGTGGGGGCGGGTCAGCCCCAGCATTTT CASSEVGAGQPQHF
TRBJ1-5 NA TRBV28 TRBD1 TGTGCCAGCAAGGGACAGGGGTATCAGCCCCAGCATTTT CASKGQGYQPQHF
TRBJ2-1 NA TRBV9 NA TGTGCCAGCAGTCGTTTGGTATTCGGCAATGAGCAGTTCTTC CASSRLVFGNEQFF
TRBJ2-5 NA TRBV5-1 TRBD2 TGCGCCAGCAGCTTAGCGGGGGGGCCACTCCAAACGGAGACCCAGTACTTC CASSLAGGPLQTETQYF
TRBJ2-7 once TRBV11-3 TRBD2 TGTGCCAGCAGCTCGGGGACTACGGGGTCCGAGCAGTACTTC CASSSGTTGSEQYF
TRBJ2-1 NA TRBV5-1 NA TGCGCCAGCAGCTTGATACCGAGGGCTGGAAATGAGCAGTTCTTC CASSLIPRAGNEQFF
TRBJ2-7 NA TRBV2 TRBD2 TGTGCCAGCAGTGCTGGACTAGTCTCATCCTACGAGCAGTACTTC CASSAGLVSSYEQYF
TRBJ1-1 NA TRBV7-9 NA TGTGCCAGCAGCTTAGGTAATAGGGGGAACACTGAAGCTTTCTTT CASSLGNRGNTEAFF
TRBJ1-6 NA TRBV27 NA TGTGCCAGCCGAGGCCTGTTGAAGGGAGATAATTCCCCCCTCCACTTT CASRGLLKGDNSPLHF
TRBJ2-7 NA TRBV2 TRBD2 TGTGCCAGCAGTGAACAAGTTCAGACTAGCGGGAGCCCTAGTTTGGCTGACGAGCAGTACTTC CASSEQVQTSGSPSLADEQYF
TRBJ1-6 few TRBV19 TRBD1 TGTGCCAGTAGTATGGACAGGGATAATTCACCCCTCCACTTT CASSMDRDNSPLHF
TRBJ1-5 NA TRBV19 NA TGTGCCAGTAGTATCGTCCGGAGGAATAGCAATCAGCCCCAGCATTTT CASSIVRRNSNQPQHF
TRBJ1-6 NA TRBV30 TRBD1 TGTGCCCATACAGGGGGCTTTAATTCACCCCTCCACTTT CAHTGGFNSPLHF
TRBJ2-7 NA TRBV28 TRBD1 TGTGCCAGCAGCTCCCCGGGACAGGGTACCAACGAGCAGTACTTC CASSSPGQGTNEQYF
TRBJ1-5 NA TRBV30 NA TGTGCCTGGAGTGGTGGACATTCTAGCAATCAGCCCCAGCATTTT CAWSGGHSSNQPQHF
TRBJ1-3 few TRBV19 NA TGTGCCAGTAGCCAAGGCGGTTACTCTGGAAACACCATATATTTT CASSQGGYSGNTIYF
TRBJ2-3 NA TRBV7-9 NA TGTGCCAGCAGCACCCCAGGGGGGACAGATACGCAGTATTTT CASSTPGGTDTQYF
TRBJ1-3 NA TRBV6-1 NA TGTGCCAGCAGTGAAGGCAGTTCTGGAAACACCATATATTTT CASSEGSSGNTIYF
TRBJ2-1 NA TRBV6-1 TRBD2 TGTGCCAGCATAGCGGGGCCGAGTGGCAATGAGCAGTTCTTC CASIAGPSGNEQFF
TRBJ2-2 NA TRBV4-1 TRBD2 TGCGCCAGCAGCCAGGGGGCGGGAGGAGGCGGGGAGCTGTTTTTT CASSQGAGGGGELFF
TRBJ1-5 once TRBV30 NA TGTGCCTGGAGTTGGCCGGGGGGGAATCAGCCCCAGCATTTT CAWSWPGGNQPQHF
TRBJ2-2 NA TRBV11-2 TRBD2 TGTGCCAGCAGCTTAGACCTTTCTAGCGGAACGAACACCGGGGAGCTGTTTTTT CASSLDLSSGTNTGELFF
TRBJ2-1 NA TRBV5-1 NA TGCGCCAGCAGCTTGGATGCGGGGTACCTATACAATGAGCAGTTCTTC CASSLDAGYLYNEQFF
TRBJ2-5 NA TRBV2 NA TGTGCCAGCAGTGAACTAGGGAGTAATTCATACTTC CASSELGSNSYF
TRBJ1-2 NA TRBV19 NA TGTGCCAGTAGTATTCCGGGGGGGGGAGCTAACTATGGCTACACCTTC CASSIPGGGANYGYTF
TRBJ1-1 few TRBV18 TRBD1 TGTGCCAGCTCACGAGGGGACAGGTCCACTGAAGCTTTCTTT CASSRGDRSTEAFF
TRBJ2-1 NA TRBV11-1 TRBD2 TGTGCCAGCAGCCGGACTAGCGGGGGGTATAGCTCCTACAATGAGCAGTTCTTC CASSRTSGGYSSYNEQFF
TRBJ2-5 NA TRBV10-3 TRBD2 TGTGCCATCGGTACTAGCGGGAGCATGGGAGAGACCCAGTACTTC CAIGTSGSMGETQYF
TRBJ1-6 NA TRBV7-2 NA TGTGCCAGCAGCTTAGGGGGACTTAATTCACCCCTCCACTTT CASSLGGLNSPLHF
TRBJ2-5 NA TRBV5-1 TRBD2 TGCGCCAGCAGTTACGGACTGGGACTAGCGGGAGTTGGAGAGACCCAGTACTTC CASSYGLGLAGVGETQYF
TRBJ2-5 NA TRBV7-9 TRBD2 TGTGCCAGCAGCCCTCGGGGACTAGCGGGGGCGGAGACCCAGTACTTC CASSPRGLAGAETQYF
TRBJ1-2 once TRBV4-2 TRBD1 TGTGCCAGCAGCAAGGGAGGTGGGACAGGGGTATGGGTCGACTATGGCTACACCTTC CASSKGGGTGVWVDYGYTF
TRBJ1-6 NA TRBV4-1 TRBD1 TGCGCCAGCAGCCAGCAGGGGGCGCGGGTTTCACCCCTCCACTTT CASSQQGARVSPLHF
TRBJ1-1 NA TRBV6-6 TRBD1 TGTGCCAGCAGTTACAGAGGGGGCTACACTGAAGCTTTCTTT CASSYRGGYTEAFF